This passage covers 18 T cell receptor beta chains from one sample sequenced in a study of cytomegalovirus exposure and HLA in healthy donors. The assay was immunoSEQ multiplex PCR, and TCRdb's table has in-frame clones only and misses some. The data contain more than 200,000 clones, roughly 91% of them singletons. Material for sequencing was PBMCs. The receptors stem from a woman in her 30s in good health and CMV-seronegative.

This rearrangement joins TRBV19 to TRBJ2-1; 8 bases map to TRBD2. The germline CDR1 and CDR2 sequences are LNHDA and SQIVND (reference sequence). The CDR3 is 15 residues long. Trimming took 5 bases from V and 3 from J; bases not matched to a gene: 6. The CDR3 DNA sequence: TGTGCCAGTAGTTTAAGCGGGAGTGTCTACAATGAGCAGTTCTTC. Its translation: CASSLSGSVYNEQFF.

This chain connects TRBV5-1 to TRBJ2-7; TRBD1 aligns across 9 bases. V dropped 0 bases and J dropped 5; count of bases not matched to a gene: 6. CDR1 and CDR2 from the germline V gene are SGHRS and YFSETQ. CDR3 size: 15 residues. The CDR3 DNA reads TGCGCCAGCAGCTTGGGACAGGGGGTTTACGACGAGCAGTACTTC. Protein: CASSLGQGVYDEQYF. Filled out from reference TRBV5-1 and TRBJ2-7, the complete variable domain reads KAGVTQTPRYLIKTRGQQVTLSCSPISGHRSVSWYQQTPGQGLQFLFEYFSETQRNKGNFPGRFSGRQFSNSRSEMNVSTLELGDSALYLCASSLGQGVYDEQYFGPGTRLTVT.

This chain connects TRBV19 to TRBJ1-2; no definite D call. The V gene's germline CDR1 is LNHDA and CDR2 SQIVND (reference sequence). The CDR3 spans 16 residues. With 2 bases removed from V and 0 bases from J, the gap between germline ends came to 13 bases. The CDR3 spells CASSIPLEGANYGYTF. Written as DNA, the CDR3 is TGTGCCAGTAGTATACCCCTGGAGGGAGCTAACTATGGCTACACCTTC.

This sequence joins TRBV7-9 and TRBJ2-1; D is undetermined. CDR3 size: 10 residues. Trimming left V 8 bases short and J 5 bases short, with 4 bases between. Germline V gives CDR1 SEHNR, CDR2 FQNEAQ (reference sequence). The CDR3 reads CASEHNEQFF. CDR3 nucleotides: TGTGCCAGCGAACACAATGAGCAGTTCTTC.

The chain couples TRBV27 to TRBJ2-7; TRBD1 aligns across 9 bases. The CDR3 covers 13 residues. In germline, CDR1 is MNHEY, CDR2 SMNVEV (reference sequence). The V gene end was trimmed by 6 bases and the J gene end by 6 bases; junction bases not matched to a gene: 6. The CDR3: CASRPGQGGEQYF. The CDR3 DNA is TGTGCCAGCAGGCCGGGACAGGGTGGCGAGCAGTACTTC.

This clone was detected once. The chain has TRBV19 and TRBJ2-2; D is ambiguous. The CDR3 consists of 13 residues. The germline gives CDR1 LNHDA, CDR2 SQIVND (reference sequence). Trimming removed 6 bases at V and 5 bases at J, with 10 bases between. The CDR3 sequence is CASRGNPTGELFF. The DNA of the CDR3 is TGTGCCAGTAGGGGAAATCCAACCGGGGAGCTGTTTTTT.

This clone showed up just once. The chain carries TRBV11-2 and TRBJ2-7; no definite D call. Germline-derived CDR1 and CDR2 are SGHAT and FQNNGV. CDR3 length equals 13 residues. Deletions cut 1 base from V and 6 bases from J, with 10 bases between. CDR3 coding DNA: TGTGCCAGCAGCTTAGCATCTTTTGGCGAGCAGTACTTC. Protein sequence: CASSLASFGEQYF.

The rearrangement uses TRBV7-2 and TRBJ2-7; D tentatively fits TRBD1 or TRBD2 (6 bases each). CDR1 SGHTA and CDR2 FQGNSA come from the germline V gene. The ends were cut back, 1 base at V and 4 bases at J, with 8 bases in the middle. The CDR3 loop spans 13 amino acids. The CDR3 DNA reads TGTGCCAGCAGCTTAGAGGGGGGTTACGAGCAGTACTTC. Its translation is CASSLEGGYEQYF. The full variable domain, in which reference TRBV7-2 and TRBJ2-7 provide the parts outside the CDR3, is GAGVSQSPSNKVTEKGKDVELRCDPISGHTALYWYRQSLGQGLEFLIYFQGNSAPDKSGLPSDRFSAERTGGSVSTLTIQRTQQEDSAVYLCASSLEGGYEQYFGPGTRLTVT.

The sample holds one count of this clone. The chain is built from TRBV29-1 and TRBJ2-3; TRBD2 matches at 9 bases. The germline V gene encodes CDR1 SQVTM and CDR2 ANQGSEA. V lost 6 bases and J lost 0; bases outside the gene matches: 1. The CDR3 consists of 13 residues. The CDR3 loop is CSVTSGSTDTQYF. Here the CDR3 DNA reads TGCAGCGTGACTAGCGGTAGCACAGATACGCAGTATTTT.

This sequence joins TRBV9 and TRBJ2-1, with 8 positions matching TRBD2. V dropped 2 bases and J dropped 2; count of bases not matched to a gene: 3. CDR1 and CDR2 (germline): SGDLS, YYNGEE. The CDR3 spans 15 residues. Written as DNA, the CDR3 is TGTGCCAGCAGCGTGACGGGACTAGCCTACAATGAGCAGTTCTTC. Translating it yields CASSVTGLAYNEQFF.

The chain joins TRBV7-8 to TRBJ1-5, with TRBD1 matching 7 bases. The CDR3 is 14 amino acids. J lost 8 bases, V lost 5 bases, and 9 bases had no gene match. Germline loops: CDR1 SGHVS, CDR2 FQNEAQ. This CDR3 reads CASSRGDSMKPQHF. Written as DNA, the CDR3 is TGTGCCAGCAGCCGAGGGGACAGTATGAAGCCCCAGCATTTT.

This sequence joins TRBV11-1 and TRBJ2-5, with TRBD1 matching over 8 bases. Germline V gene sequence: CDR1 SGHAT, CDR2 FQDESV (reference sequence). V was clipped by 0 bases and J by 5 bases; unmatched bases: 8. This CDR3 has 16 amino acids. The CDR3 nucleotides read TGTGCCAGCAGCTTAGCATCGGCAGGGGGCCGGGAGACCCAGTACTTC. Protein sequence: CASSLASAGGRETQYF.

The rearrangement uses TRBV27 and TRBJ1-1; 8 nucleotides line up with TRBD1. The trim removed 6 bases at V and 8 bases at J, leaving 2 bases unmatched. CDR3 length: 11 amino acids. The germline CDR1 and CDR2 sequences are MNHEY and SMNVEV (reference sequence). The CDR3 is CASSDRGEAFF. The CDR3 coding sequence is TGTGCCAGCAGCGACAGGGGCGAAGCTTTCTTT.

In DNA form, the CDR3 reads TGTGCCAGCAGCCCCGGACTAGCCTTCTACGAGCAGTACTTC. Its translation is CASSPGLAFYEQYF. This chain joins TRBV7-9 and TRBJ2-7; 8 nucleotides agree with TRBD2. Germline V CDR1 and CDR2: SEHNR, FQNEAQ (reference sequence). This CDR3 is built from 14 residues. V was pared by 5 bases and J by 3 bases, with 6 bases of the junction left unmatched.

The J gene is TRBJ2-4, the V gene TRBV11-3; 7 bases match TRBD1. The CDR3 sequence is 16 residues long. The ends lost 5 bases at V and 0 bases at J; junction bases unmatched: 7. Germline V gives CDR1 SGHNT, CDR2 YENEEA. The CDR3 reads CASSPRQGLAKNIQYF. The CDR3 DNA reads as TGTGCCAGCAGCCCCAGACAGGGTCTAGCCAAAAACATTCAGTACTTC.

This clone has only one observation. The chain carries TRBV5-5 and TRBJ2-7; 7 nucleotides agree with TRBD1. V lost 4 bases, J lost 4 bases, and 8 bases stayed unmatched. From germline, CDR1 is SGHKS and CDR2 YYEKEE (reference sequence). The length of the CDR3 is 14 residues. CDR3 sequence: CASSHGTARYEQYF. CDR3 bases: TGTGCCAGCAGCCATGGGACAGCTCGGTACGAGCAGTACTTC.

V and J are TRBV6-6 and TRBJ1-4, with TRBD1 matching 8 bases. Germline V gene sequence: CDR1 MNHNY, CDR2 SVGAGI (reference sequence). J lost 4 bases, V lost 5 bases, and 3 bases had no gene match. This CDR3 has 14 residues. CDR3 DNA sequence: TGTGCCAGCAGTCAGGACAGGGATAATGAAAAACTGTTTTTT. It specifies CASSQDRDNEKLFF.

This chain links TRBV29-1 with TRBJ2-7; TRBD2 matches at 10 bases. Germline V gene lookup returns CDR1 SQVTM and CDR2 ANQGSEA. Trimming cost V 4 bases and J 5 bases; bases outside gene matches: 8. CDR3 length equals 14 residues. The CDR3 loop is CSVVPSGSIHEQYF. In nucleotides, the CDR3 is TGCAGCGTTGTCCCTAGCGGGAGTATCCACGAGCAGTACTTC.